This passage covers 15 T cell receptor beta chains from one sample sequenced in a study of blood T cell repertoires in COVID-19. TCRdb keeps only in-frame clones here, not all; method: immunoSEQ multiplex PCR. Here the sample spans about 180,000 clones, around 88% being singletons. The sequenced sample was peripheral blood. These receptors were obtained from a woman in her twenties or thirties with acute or convalescent COVID-19.

The V gene is TRBV15, the J gene TRBJ1-1; possible D gene TRBD1, 5 bases. The V and J ends lost 5 bases and 5 bases respectively, with 12 bases between them. The CDR3 consists of 13 residues. The germline gives CDR1 LNHNV, CDR2 YYDKDF (reference sequence). As DNA, the CDR3 is TGTGCCACCAGCTTTCAGGGAAAAACTGAAGCTTTCTTT. It is translated as CATSFQGKTEAFF.

The chain combines TRBV6-5 with TRBJ1-5, with TRBD1 as a possible D gene (5 bases). Trimming removed 4 bases at V and 8 bases at J, with 9 bases between. This CDR3 has 12 residues. Germline CDR1 is MNHEY and CDR2 is SVGAGI. The DNA of the CDR3 is TGTGCCAGCAGTTCCCTAGGGGAGCCCCAGCATTTT. Protein product: CASSSLGEPQHF.

The chain joins TRBV18 to TRBJ2-1; 9 bases align to TRBD2. Germline-derived CDR1 and CDR2 are KGHSH and LQKENI. The CDR3 loop spans 12 amino acids. The V segment lost 6 bases and the J segment 10 bases; nucleotides outside the gene matches: 4. CDR3 region: CASSGTSLEQFF. The DNA for the CDR3 is TGTGCCAGCTCCGGGACTAGCTTGGAGCAGTTCTTC.

The chain recombines TRBV2 with TRBJ2-6; no reliable D call. V dropped 4 bases and J dropped 0 bases, with 10 bases sitting between them. The germline CDR1 and CDR2 sequences are SNHLY and FYNNEI. CDR3 length: 16 residues. The CDR3 reads CASSVERTSGANVLTF. CDR3 bases: TGTGCCAGCAGTGTTGAGCGTACCTCTGGGGCCAACGTCCTGACTTTC. The full variable domain, completed using reference TRBV2 and TRBJ2-6, is EPEVTQTPSHQVTQMGQEVILRCVPISNHLYFYWYRQILGQKVEFLVSFYNNEISEKSEIFDDQFSVERPDGSNFTLKIRSTKLEDSAMYFCASSVERTSGANVLTFGAGSRLTVL.

This clone occurred once. This chain connects TRBV7-9 to TRBJ2-5, with D possibly matching TRBD2 (6 bases). Between the trimmed V and J ends, which lost 2 bases and 5 bases, there was a span of 15 bases. The CDR3 loop spans 15 amino acids. Germline V gene sequence: CDR1 SEHNR, CDR2 FQNEAQ (reference sequence). The CDR3 bases are TGTGCCAGCAGCTTACATAGGCTAGCGTATGAGACCCAGTACTTC. Encoded protein: CASSLHRLAYETQYF.

V usage is TRBV24-1 and J usage is TRBJ1-3, with D unresolved. The ends were cut back, 3 bases at V and 6 bases at J, with 2 bases in the middle. In germline, CDR1 is KGHDR, CDR2 SFDVKD. The CDR3 is 11 amino acids. CDR3 protein: CATSDLNTIYF. CDR3 DNA sequence: TGTGCCACCAGTGATCTAAACACCATATATTTT.

The chain joins TRBV29-1 to TRBJ1-1, with D perhaps TRBD1 (5 bases). This CDR3 contains 13 residues. Germline CDR1 and CDR2: SQVTM and ANQGSEA. V was trimmed by 4 bases and J by 0 bases, leaving 9 bases between them. CDR3 residues: CSVGRGMNTEAFF. DNA of the CDR3: TGCAGCGTTGGAAGGGGTATGAACACTGAAGCTTTCTTT.

The chain couples TRBV27 to TRBJ1-1; D gene uncertain. The CDR3 is made up of 15 amino acids. Germline V gives CDR1 MNHEY, CDR2 SMNVEV (reference sequence). Trimming cost V 7 bases and J 1 base, with 16 bases left between them. CDR3 in amino acids: CASTPTGIGNTEAFF. The CDR3 DNA is TGTGCCAGCACTCCGACCGGGATAGGGAACACTGAAGCTTTCTTT.

The chain links TRBV7-9 to TRBJ1-2; D might be TRBD1 (5 bases). The CDR3 length is 16 residues. Germline CDR1 is SEHNR and CDR2 is FQNEAQ (reference sequence). Trimming stripped 0 bases from V and 4 bases from J, with 15 bases between. The CDR3 loop reads CASSLASTETTYGYTF. Written as DNA, the CDR3 is TGTGCCAGCAGCTTAGCTTCGACAGAAACTACCTATGGCTACACCTTC.

The rearrangement uses TRBV14 and TRBJ2-3, with D possibly matching TRBD1 (5 bases). V was shortened by 7 bases and J by 4 bases, with 12 bases between the two germline ends. Per germline, CDR1 SGHDN and CDR2 FVKESK. The CDR3 runs to 13 residues. CDR3 DNA sequence: TGTGCCAGCAATTTTCAGGGTTCAGATACGCAGTATTTT. This gives the protein CASNFQGSDTQYF. The full variable domain, its missing parts supplied by reference TRBV14 and TRBJ2-3, is EAGVTQFPSHSVIEKGQTVTLRCDPISGHDNLYWYRRVMGKEIKFLLHFVKESKQDESGMPNNRFLAERTGGTYSTLKVQPAELEDSGVYFCASNFQGSDTQYFGPGTRLTVL.

This chain connects TRBV19 to TRBJ2-2; 14 bases are shared with TRBD2. J lost 7 bases, V lost 1 base, and 2 bases had no gene match. The germline V gene encodes CDR1 LNHDA and CDR2 SQIVND (reference sequence). The length of the CDR3 is 16 residues. The CDR3 reads CASSIGGTSGSGELFF. DNA of the CDR3: TGTGCCAGTAGTATAGGGGGGACTAGCGGGAGCGGGGAGCTGTTTTTT. Supplemented by reference TRBV19 and TRBJ2-2, the full variable domain reads DGGITQSPKYLFRKEGQNVTLSCEQNLNHDAMYWYRQDPGQGLRLIYYSQIVNDFQKGDIAEGYSVSREKKESFPLTVTSAQKNPTAFYLCASSIGGTSGSGELFFGEGSRLTVL.

The rearrangement uses TRBV11-3 and TRBJ2-3; D ambiguous. The CDR3 is 14 amino acids. Germline lookup yields CDR1 SGHNT and CDR2 YENEEA. V was clipped by 1 base and J by 5 bases, with 10 bases between them. DNA for the CDR3: TGTGCCAGCAGCTTAGCCGCGGTGAGAGATACGCAGTATTTT. As protein: CASSLAAVRDTQYF.

V and J are TRBV12-3 or TRBV12-4 and TRBJ1-5, with a possible D match to TRBD1 (5 bases). Between the trimmed V and J ends, which lost 1 base and 9 bases, there was a span of 7 bases. This CDR3 has 12 amino acids. The CDR3 loop is CASSLGGGPQHF. The CDR3 nucleotides read TGTGCCAGCAGTTTAGGCGGGGGGCCCCAGCATTTT.

This clone was observed a handful of times. The V call is TRBV27, the J call TRBJ2-2; D is undetermined. The CDR3 consists of 14 residues. From germline, CDR1 is MNHEY and CDR2 SMNVEV (reference sequence). Trimming stripped 3 bases from V and 5 bases from J, with 10 bases between. The CDR3 reads CASSLARSTGELFF. The CDR3 DNA follows: TGTGCCAGCAGTTTGGCTAGATCTACCGGGGAGCTGTTTTTT.

The chain couples TRBV19 to TRBJ1-1, with a tentative D call TRBD1 (5 bases). V lost 6 bases to trimming and J lost 2 bases, with 16 bases between them. CDR1 is LNHDA and CDR2 is SQIVND in the germline V gene (reference sequence). This CDR3 contains 15 residues. This CDR3 reads CASSAPRARNTEAFF. In nucleotides, the CDR3 is TGTGCCAGTAGCGCACCCAGGGCAAGAAACACTGAAGCTTTCTTT.